The 21 T cell receptor beta chains given below trace back to one sample, sequenced in a study of blood T cells in healthy people across ages. A second PCR of about 7 to 12 cycles used a sample-barcoded 5' primer and a J-beta primer mix. TCRdb re-derived calls from the 5' RACE reads in MiXCR, one entry per CDR3 protein. Of about 780,000 distinct CDR3 sequences listed, approximately 67% are singletons. Source material: blood. Receptors originate from a man aged 30-40 years in good health.

The table lists this clonotype with a few counts. The chain couples TRBV4-2 to TRBJ2-1, with 10 nucleotides matching TRBD1. The CDR3 extends over 16 amino acids. Trimming removed 1 base from V and 8 bases from J; junction bases left unmatched: 8. Germline CDR1 and CDR2: LGHNA and YNFKEQ. The CDR3 DNA reads as TGTGCCAGCAGCCAAGTTGGGACAGGGGTTCTTGATGAGCAGTTCTTC. Protein product: CASSQVGTGVLDEQFF.

The chain combines TRBV2 with TRBJ2-5; 7 bases are shared with TRBD2. V lost 6 bases, J lost 4 bases, and 11 bases stayed unmatched. The germline CDR1 and CDR2 sequences are SNHLY and FYNNEI. This CDR3 contains 15 residues. The CDR3 sequence is CASRAILAGPETQYF. DNA of the CDR3: TGTGCCAGCAGGGCCATATTAGCGGGCCCAGAGACCCAGTACTTC.

This clonotype has just a few counts. This chain links TRBV20-1 with TRBJ2-4; tentative D call: TRBD1 (7 bases). The J call may be in error: the DNA end matches TRBJ2-7 better. The CDR3 is 13 amino acids. Germline V CDR1 and CDR2: DFQATT, SNEGSKA (reference sequence). CDR3 coding DNA: TGCAGTGCTAGTTCAGGGGGGAACTACGAGCAGTACTTC. This gives the protein CSASSGGNYEQYF.

V gene TRBV29-1 combines with J gene TRBJ2-5, with 9 bases matching TRBD1. Germline V gene sequence: CDR1 SQVTM, CDR2 ANQGSEA. This CDR3 has 13 residues. V was clipped by 7 bases and J by 3 bases; unmatched bases: 6. The DNA for the CDR3 is TGCAGCGCCTCCACAGGGGGCGAAGAGACCCAGTACTTC. Translation: CSASTGGEETQYF. Full variable domain (outside the CDR3, taken from reference TRBV29-1 and TRBJ2-5): SAVISQKPSRDICQRGTSLTIQCQVDSQVTMMFWYRQQPGQSLTLIATANQGSEATYESGFVIDKFPISRPNLTFSTLTVSNMSPEDSSIYLCSASTGGEETQYFGPGTRLLVL.

The chain carries TRBV27 and TRBJ2-6, with 7 bases matching TRBD1. Germline values: CDR1 MNHEY, CDR2 SMNVEV (reference sequence). This CDR3 is built from 20 residues. The junction had 19 bases not matched to a gene; V was cut back by 6 bases and J by 2 bases. The CDR3 DNA is TGTGCCAGCAGGCTGGCCCCCACCGGGACAGCGATCCCTGGGGCCAACGTCCTGACTTTC. Its protein product is CASRLAPTGTAIPGANVLTF.

This chain uses TRBV28 with TRBJ2-7; 8 nucleotides agree with TRBD2. CDR1 is MDHEN and CDR2 is SYDVKM in the germline V gene. V lost 4 bases to trimming and J lost 5 bases; unmatched junction nucleotides: 7. The CDR3 runs 14 residues. CDR3 sequence: CASSSLAGFDEQYF. CDR3 sequence (DNA): TGTGCCAGCAGTTCCTTAGCGGGGTTCGACGAGCAGTACTTC.

This chain joins TRBV5-1 and TRBJ2-5; 9 bases line up with TRBD2. V lost 0 bases, J lost 0 bases, and 6 bases stayed unmatched. The CDR3 runs to 17 residues. CDR1 SGHRS and CDR2 YFSETQ come from the germline V gene. As DNA, the CDR3 is TGCGCCAGCAGCTTGGTGACTAGCGGAGATTACCAAGAGACCCAGTACTTC. It codes for CASSLVTSGDYQETQYF.

The chain couples TRBV27 to TRBJ2-5, with 9 bases identical to TRBD1. The length of the CDR3 is 19 residues. Germline lookup yields CDR1 MNHEY and CDR2 SMNVEV (reference sequence). The junction had 19 bases not matched to a gene; V was cut back by 0 bases and J by 8 bases. The CDR3 sequence: CASSLSCFPGQGFVVTQYF. Here the CDR3 DNA reads TGTGCCAGCAGTTTATCTTGTTTCCCGGGACAGGGTTTCGTAGTTACCCAGTACTTC.

This clonotype was counted between two and nine times. The chain links TRBV4-2 to TRBJ1-2; TRBD1 might be the D (5 bases). CDR1 and CDR2 from the germline V gene are LGHNA and YNFKEQ. V gave up 1 base and J gave up 2 bases, with 17 bases separating them. The CDR3 is 17 residues long. CDR3 DNA sequence: TGTGCCAGCAGCCAAGGGGACGGACTCCTAGAGAACTATGGCTACACCTTC. This translates into CASSQGDGLLENYGYTF.

CDR3: CASRKSGTEAFF. As DNA, the CDR3 is TGTGCCAGCAGGAAGAGTGGGACTGAAGCTTTCTTT. The genes are TRBV7-9 and TRBJ1-1; no clear D gene. Per germline, CDR1 SEHNR and CDR2 FQNEAQ (reference sequence). With 6 bases removed from V and 5 bases from J, the gap between germline ends came to 10 bases. The CDR3 has 12 amino acids.

The chain has TRBV6-5 and TRBJ2-1, with 8 bases lining up with TRBD2. V shed 9 bases and J 6 bases; nucleotides not matched to a gene: 10. From germline, CDR1 is MNHEY and CDR2 SVGAGI. The CDR3 extends over 14 amino acids. This chain's CDR3 is CARLTGLVFNEQFF. The CDR3 nucleotides read TGTGCCAGGTTGACGGGACTAGTCTTCAATGAGCAGTTCTTC.

In the case of this clonotype: One end of the junction varies from germline; a read error may be responsible. The J gene is TRBJ2-3, the V gene TRBV12-3 or TRBV12-4; 7 bases line up with TRBD1. This CDR3 is built from 15 residues. The DNA for the CDR3 is TGTGCCGGCAGTGCTGAGGGGGCGGCGACAGATACGCAGTATTTT. As protein: CAGSAEGAATDTQYF.

V gene TRBV27 combines with J gene TRBJ2-1; 7 bases are a match to TRBD1. The CDR3 is 13 residues long. Germline V gives CDR1 MNHEY, CDR2 SMNVEV (reference sequence). V dropped 7 bases and J dropped 8; count of bases not matched to a gene: 8. CDR3 sequence (DNA): TGTGCCAGCAACCCACAGGGGACCGATGAGCAGTTCTTC. Residues: CASNPQGTDEQFF.

This clonotype was detected a few times. The chain recombines TRBV6-2 or TRBV6-3 with TRBJ2-3; TRBD2 matches at 9 bases. The germline V gene encodes CDR1 MNHEY and CDR2 SVGEGT. The V and J ends lost 2 bases and 7 bases, in that order; junction bases with no gene match: 4. The CDR3 is 14 amino acids. CDR3 sequence: CASSYGLALNTQYF. Written as DNA, the CDR3 is TGTGCCAGCAGTTACGGACTAGCGTTAAATACGCAGTATTTT.

This rearrangement joins TRBV2 to TRBJ2-3; possibly TRBD2 for D (5 bases). This CDR3 contains 14 residues. Germline CDR1 and CDR2: SNHLY and FYNNEI. V lost 6 bases to trimming and J lost 2 bases, with 12 bases between them. The CDR3 DNA reads as TGTGCCAGCAGCGGGAACTCAAACACAGATACGCAGTATTTT. Its protein product is CASSGNSNTDTQYF.

V gene TRBV20-1 combines with J gene TRBJ2-7, with D tentatively TRBD1 (6 bases). CDR1 and CDR2 from the germline V gene are DFQATT and SNEGSKA (reference sequence). The CDR3 is made up of 13 amino acids. V was trimmed by 1 base and J by 3 bases, leaving 10 bases between them. Here the CDR3 reads CSARGEGGYEQYF. The DNA for the CDR3 is TGCAGTGCTAGAGGGGAAGGGGGCTACGAGCAGTACTTC.

This rearrangement joins TRBV4-2 to TRBJ1-4, with D uncertain. Trimming removed 0 bases at V and 3 bases at J, with 11 bases between. The CDR3 runs to 16 residues. Germline CDR1 is LGHNA and CDR2 is YNFKEQ. Here the CDR3 reads CASSQDWNSPNEKLFF. The CDR3 DNA sequence: TGTGCCAGCAGCCAAGATTGGAACAGCCCTAATGAAAAACTGTTTTTT.

The gene calls are TRBV3-1 and TRBJ1-5; D is uncertain. This CDR3 is 15 amino acids long. Germline-derived CDR1 and CDR2 are LGHDT and YNNKEL (reference sequence). V was trimmed by 0 bases and J by 4 bases, leaving 10 bases between them. The CDR3 sequence: CASSQDFTANQPQHF. DNA for the CDR3: TGTGCCAGCAGCCAAGATTTCACAGCAAATCAGCCCCAGCATTTT.

The chain uses TRBV6-2 or TRBV6-3 and TRBJ2-1; 13 positions agree with TRBD2. Per germline, CDR1 MNHEY and CDR2 SVGEGT. V shed 2 bases and J 3 bases; nucleotides not matched to a gene: 1. The CDR3 consists of 16 residues. CDR3 sequence: CASSYGTSGIYNEQFF. The CDR3 DNA sequence: TGTGCCAGCAGTTACGGGACTAGCGGGATCTACAATGAGCAGTTCTTC.

This clonotype has more than one count but fewer than ten. The V and J genes are TRBV11-3 and TRBJ2-1; TRBD2 aligns across 9 bases. The CDR3 is made up of 15 amino acids. Germline assignment: CDR1 SGHNT and CDR2 YENEEA. Trimming cost V 1 base and J 2 bases; bases outside gene matches: 0. Written as DNA, the CDR3 is TGTGCCAGCAGCTTAGGGACTAGCGCCTACAATGAGCAGTTCTTC. Translating gives CASSLGTSAYNEQFF.

J is TRBJ2-7 and V is TRBV20-1, with D tentatively TRBD1 (6 bases). Trimming took 6 bases from V and 3 from J, leaving 12 bases between them. The CDR3 has 12 amino acids. The germline V gene has CDR1 DFQATT and CDR2 SNEGSKA (reference sequence). The CDR3 DNA reads as TGCAGTGCACAACAGGGTGGCTACGAGCAGTACTTC. Translating gives CSAQQGGYEQYF.